The 11 T cell receptor beta chains listed next were all sequenced from one sample in a study of CD8 T cells in ankylosing spondylitis. TCRdb reprocessed the 5' RACE reads via MiXCR and lists one record per CDR3 protein. The data show about 360,000 distinct CDR3 sequences, 20% to 25% seen once. Sequencing input: blood, either unsorted or a sorted T cell fraction (not recorded which). The receptors shown here come from a male donor with ankylosing spondylitis or in good health (not recorded which).

This rearrangement joins TRBV20-1 to TRBJ2-7, with 9 nucleotides matching TRBD1. The trim removed 0 bases at V and 4 bases at J, leaving 7 bases unmatched. CDR1 and CDR2 (germline): DFQATT, SNEGSKA (reference sequence). The CDR3 sequence is 15 residues long. The CDR3 reads CSARDRDRVQYEQYF. CDR3 DNA sequence: TGCAGTGCTAGAGATCGGGACAGGGTTCAATACGAGCAGTACTTC.

The rearrangement joins TRBV6-5 to TRBJ2-5, with 8 bases aligning to TRBD1. Per the germline V gene, CDR1 is MNHEY and CDR2 is SVGAGI. The CDR3 loop spans 12 amino acids. J was trimmed by 4 bases and V by 9 bases; bases with no gene match: 4. The CDR3 loop is CASADRVETQYF. The CDR3 DNA follows: TGTGCCAGTGCGGACAGGGTAGAGACCCAGTACTTC.

This clonotype was seen a few times. The chain links TRBV20-1 to TRBJ2-1, with TRBD1 as a possible D gene (6 bases). V dropped 0 bases and J dropped 6 bases, with 9 bases sitting between them. Looked up from germline, CDR1 is DFQATT and CDR2 is SNEGSKA (reference sequence). The CDR3 consists of 13 residues. The CDR3 is CSAREIRGNEQFF. CDR3 sequence (DNA): TGCAGTGCTAGAGAGATCAGGGGCAATGAGCAGTTCTTC.

As DNA, the CDR3 is TGTGCCAGCAGCCAAGCAACAGTCTACTCTGGGGCCAACGTCCTGACTTTC. This encodes CASSQATVYSGANVLTF. V usage is TRBV14 and J usage is TRBJ2-6, with D unresolved. CDR1 SGHDN and CDR2 FVKESK come from the germline V gene. There are 17 residues in the CDR3. With 1 base removed from V and 0 bases from J, the gap between germline ends came to 10 bases.

The chain joins TRBV6-1 to TRBJ1-1, with D perhaps TRBD1 (5 bases). Germline V lookup: CDR1 MNHNS, CDR2 SASEGT. The CDR3 totals 13 residues. Trimming removed 5 bases from V and 0 bases from J, with 7 bases in between. CDR3 region: CASSTTVNTEAFF. The CDR3 DNA reads as TGTGCCAGCAGTACGACAGTGAACACTGAAGCTTTCTTT.

The rearrangement uses TRBV6-1 and TRBJ2-3; D perhaps matches TRBD2 (6 bases). Germline V gene lookup returns CDR1 MNHNS and CDR2 SASEGT. The V end lost 6 bases, the J end lost 2 bases, and 21 bases lay between the germline ends. CDR3 length: 17 amino acids. DNA for the CDR3: TGTGCCAGCAGGCCCGGGGTAGCGGCGGAGTCCACAGATACGCAGTATTTT. Translating it yields CASRPGVAAESTDTQYF.

A few counts support this clonotype. The chain couples TRBV28 to TRBJ2-5, with D tentatively TRBD1 (6 bases). Trimming took 5 bases from V and 5 from J, leaving 15 bases between them. The CDR3 has 14 amino acids. The germline gives CDR1 MDHEN, CDR2 SYDVKM. CDR3 bases: TGTGCCAGCAGTCTCCGGGACAATAGGGAGACCCAGTACTTC. This codes for CASSLRDNRETQYF. The variable domain in full, completed from reference TRBV28 and TRBJ2-5, reads DVKVTQSSRYLVKRTGEKVFLECVQDMDHENMFWYRQDPGLGLRLIYFSYDVKMKEKGDIPEGYSVSREKKERFSLILESASTNQTSMYLCASSLRDNRETQYFGPGTRLLVL.

This clonotype occurred once. The rearrangement joins TRBV11-2 to TRBJ2-3; 7 bases are shared with TRBD2. J was trimmed by 0 bases and V by 3 bases; bases with no gene match: 18. Germline CDR1 is SGHAT and CDR2 is FQNNGV. The CDR3 contains 20 residues. CDR3 in DNA: TGTGCCAGCAGCTTCCACTATAGAAGCGGGGTTCTTACTAGCACAGATACGCAGTATTTT. Its protein product is CASSFHYRSGVLTSTDTQYF.

This chain links TRBV7-9 with TRBJ2-7, with no clear D. The V end was cut by 4 bases, the J end by 5 bases, with 9 bases between. Germline V gene lookup returns CDR1 SEHNR and CDR2 FQNEAQ (reference sequence). The CDR3 sequence is 12 residues long. CDR3 nucleotide sequence: TGTGCCAGCAGCTATGGGCCGGACGAGCAGTACTTC. Encoded protein: CASSYGPDEQYF.

CDR3 DNA sequence: TGTGCCAGCAGTTTAGGGTCGGGGAGGGAGCAGTACTTC. Encoded protein: CASSLGSGREQYF. The V call is TRBV27, the J call TRBJ2-7; TRBD2 is a possible D gene (6 bases). This CDR3 comprises 13 residues. Per germline, CDR1 MNHEY and CDR2 SMNVEV (reference sequence). Trimming took 2 bases from V and 7 from J, leaving 12 bases between them.

There are a few counts of this clonotype. The CDR3 is CASSPSGGGHEQYF. The CDR3, as DNA: TGTGCCAGCAGCCCTAGCGGGGGGGGACACGAGCAGTACTTC. The chain recombines TRBV7-9 with TRBJ2-7; TRBD2 matches at 12 bases. CDR1 is SEHNR and CDR2 is FQNEAQ in the germline V gene (reference sequence). The trim removed 5 bases at V and 5 bases at J, leaving 4 bases unmatched. This CDR3 is built from 14 residues. The full variable domain, completed using reference TRBV7-9 and TRBJ2-7, is DTGVSQNPRHKITKRGQNVTFRCDPISEHNRLYWYRQTLGQGPEFLTYFQNEAQLEKSRLLSDRFSAERPKGSFSTLEIQRTEQGDSAMYLCASSPSGGGHEQYFGPGTRLTVT.